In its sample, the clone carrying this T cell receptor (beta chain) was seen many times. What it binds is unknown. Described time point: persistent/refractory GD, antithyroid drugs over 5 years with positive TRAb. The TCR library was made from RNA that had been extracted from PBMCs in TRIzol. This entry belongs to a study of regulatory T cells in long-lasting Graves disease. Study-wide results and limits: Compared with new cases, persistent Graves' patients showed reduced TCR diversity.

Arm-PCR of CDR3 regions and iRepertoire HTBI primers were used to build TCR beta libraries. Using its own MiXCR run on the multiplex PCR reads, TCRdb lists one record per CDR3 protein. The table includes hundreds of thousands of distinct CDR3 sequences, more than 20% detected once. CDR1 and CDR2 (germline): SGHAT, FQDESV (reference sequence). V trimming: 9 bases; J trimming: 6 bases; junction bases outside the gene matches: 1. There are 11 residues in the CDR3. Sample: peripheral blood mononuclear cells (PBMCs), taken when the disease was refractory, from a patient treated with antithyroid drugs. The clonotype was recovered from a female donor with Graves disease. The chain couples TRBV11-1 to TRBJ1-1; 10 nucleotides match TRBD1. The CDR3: CASGQGAEAFF. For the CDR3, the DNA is TGTGCCAGTGGACAGGGGGCTGAAGCTTTCTTT.